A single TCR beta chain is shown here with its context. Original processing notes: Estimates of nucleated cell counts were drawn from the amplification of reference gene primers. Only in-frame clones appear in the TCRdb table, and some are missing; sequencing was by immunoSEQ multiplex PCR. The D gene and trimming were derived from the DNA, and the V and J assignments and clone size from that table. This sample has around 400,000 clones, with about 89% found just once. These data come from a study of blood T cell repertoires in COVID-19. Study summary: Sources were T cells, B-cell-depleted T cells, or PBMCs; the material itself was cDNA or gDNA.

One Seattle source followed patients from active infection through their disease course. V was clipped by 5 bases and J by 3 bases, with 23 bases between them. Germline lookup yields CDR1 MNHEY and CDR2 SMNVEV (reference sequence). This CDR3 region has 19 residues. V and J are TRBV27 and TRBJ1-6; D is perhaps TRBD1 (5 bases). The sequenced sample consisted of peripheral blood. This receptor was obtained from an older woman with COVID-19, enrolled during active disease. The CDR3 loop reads CASSLVGLNGGGYNSPLHF. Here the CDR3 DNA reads TGTGCCAGCAGTCTAGTGGGTCTCAACGGGGGTGGCTATAATTCACCCCTCCACTTT.